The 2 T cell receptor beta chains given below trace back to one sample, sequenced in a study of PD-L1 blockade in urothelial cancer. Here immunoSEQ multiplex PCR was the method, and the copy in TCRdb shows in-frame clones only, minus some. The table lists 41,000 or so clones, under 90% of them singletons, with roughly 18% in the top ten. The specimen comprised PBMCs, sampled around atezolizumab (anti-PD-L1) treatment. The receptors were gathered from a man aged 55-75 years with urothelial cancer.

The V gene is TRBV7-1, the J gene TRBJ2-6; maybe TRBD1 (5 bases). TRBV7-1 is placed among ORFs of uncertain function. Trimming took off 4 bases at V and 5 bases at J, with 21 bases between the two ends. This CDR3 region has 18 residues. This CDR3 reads CASSFESRGQSRANVLTF. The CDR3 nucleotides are TGTGCCAGCAGCTTCGAAAGCCGAGGACAAAGTCGGGCCAACGTCCTGACTTTC.

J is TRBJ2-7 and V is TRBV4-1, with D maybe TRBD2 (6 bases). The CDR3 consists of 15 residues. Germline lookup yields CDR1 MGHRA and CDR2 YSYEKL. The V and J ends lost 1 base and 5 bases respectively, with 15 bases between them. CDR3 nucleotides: TGCGCCAGCAGCCAAGTCGACGGGGGTATGGACGAGCAGTACTTC. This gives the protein CASSQVDGGMDEQYF.